The clone carrying this TCR beta chain was seen repeatedly, ten times or more. Antigen unknown. Where libraries were unsorted, they were derived from 2 million PBMCs stored at -80 degrees C. The data were taken from a study of neurological immune-mediated disorders. It was by 5'RACE with 10-nucleotide random UMIs that the cDNA was made. MiXCR, run by TCRdb on the 5' RACE reads, gives a single entry per CDR3 protein. Of under 80,000 distinct CDR3 sequences in the sample, approximately 4.6% are singletons; the top ten hold around 3.5%. Overall study findings and caveats: Any association between clinical or MRI features and the multiple sclerosis repertoire cluster was absent.

Trimming removed 6 bases from V and 2 bases from J, with 11 bases in between. There are 13 residues in the CDR3. CDR1 and CDR2 (germline): SGHRS, YFSETQ. Sequencing was carried out using PBMCs. The TCR was taken from a woman aged 50 to 60 with multiple sclerosis. The rearrangement links TRBV5-1 to TRBJ1-1; a possible D gene is TRBD1 (6 bases). CDR3 nucleotides: TGCGCCAGCAACAAGGGGGAAAACACTGAAGCTTTCTTT. Its translation: CASNKGENTEAFF. Full variable domain (outside the CDR3, taken from reference TRBV5-1 and TRBJ1-1): KAGVTQTPRYLIKTRGQQVTLSCSPISGHRSVSWYQQTPGQGLQFLFEYFSETQRNKGNFPGRFSGRQFSNSRSEMNVSTLELGDSALYLCASNKGENTEAFFGQGTRLTVV.